The rows below give T cell receptor beta chains drawn from one sample of a study of immune evolution from preneoplasia to lung adenocarcinoma. The assay was immunoSEQ multiplex PCR, and TCRdb's table has in-frame clones only and misses some. Here the sample spans approximately 5,000 clones, roughly four fifths being singletons. Material: FFPE normal lung tissue adjacent to the tumor. The source is a person aged 50-70 years with lung adenocarcinoma. CDR3s leave out the opening cysteine and the closing phenylalanine or tryptophan. The D gene is left open where the match is weak.

>12|TRBJ2-5|TRBV29-1|TRBD2
SAVTTSGSETQY
>12|TRBJ1-6|TRBV30|TRBD1
AWRGQGSGSPLH
>10|TRBJ1-2|TRBV6-5|.
ASWRIRRGYT
>13|TRBJ2-3|TRBV25-1|TRBD1
ASSATGEITDTQY
>13|TRBJ2-7|TRBV28|.
ASSFPGRASYEQY
>9|TRBJ1-2|TRBV5-4|.
ASSLVGSYT
>13|TRBJ2-1|TRBV11-2|.
ASSLSGSSYNEQF
>16|TRBJ2-1|TRBV4-2|TRBD2
ASSQERLAGGGDNEQF
>10|TRBJ1-2|TRBV5-6|.
ASSGISYGYT
>15|TRBJ1-1|TRBV30|TRBD1
AWQSWGTGGMNTEAF
>12|TRBJ1-5|TRBV23-1|TRBD1
ASSVRQGPQPQH